The sequence of this T cell receptor (beta chain) was determined in a study of follicular helper T cells after annual influenza vaccination. Study overall: Sampling occurred days 0, 7 and 28 after each influenza vaccination.

Germline V lookup: CDR1 MNHNS, CDR2 SASEGT. This CDR3 has 17 amino acids. With 2 bases removed from V and 2 bases from J, the gap between germline ends came to 16 bases. Assay: immunoSEQ multiplex PCR; the TCRdb copy retains only in-frame clones and omits some. The table records about 4,200 clones, roughly four fifths of them present only once. Time point meaning: 2015-2016 season, 7 days after influenza vaccination. Before and after seasonal inactivated influenza vaccination, adults gave blood for sorting CD4 subsets for sequencing. ICOS+CD38+ and ICOS-CD38- fractions were sorted from non-naive CD4+CXCR5+PD-1+ cells. Study-wide results and limits: Change in circulating plasmablasts correlated with ICOS+CD38+ cTfh clonality change.

With respect to this clone: The antigen remains undetermined.

This receptor was obtained from an adult who received the influenza vaccine. Sample: CXCR5+ CD38- circulating T follicular helper cells from blood, taken 7 days after influenza vaccination. Subset of the sample: circulating Tfh, non-naive CD4+CXCR5+PD-1+ (ICOS+CD38+ or ICOS-CD38-). V and J are TRBV6-1 and TRBJ1-5; maybe TRBD1 (5 bases). This chain's CDR3 is CASSERLRGKGNQPQHF. In nucleotides, the CDR3 is TGTGCCAGCAGTGAAAGGTTAAGGGGCAAGGGCAATCAGCCCCAGCATTTT.